This section outlines one TCR beta chain sequence together with its context. The antigen it recognizes is unknown. No qualities accompany the bases; no much larger clone lies one base away. The entry originates in a study of technical replicates of blood from a few donors listed by TCRdb under 2017. The library was built by means of the immunoSEQ multiplex PCR assay. Here the immuneACCESS table is served through TCRdb, limited to in-frame sequences with V and J called. Missing clones are a known gap in these copies; in checked studies unresolved V genes cover under half, and the rest lacks a known reason. This sample comprises some 48,000 clones, around nine tenths of them detected only once. The top ten hold 3.5% to 4.5% of the sample. This receptor was taken from a human donor in good health. Some clones in this sample may be carry-over from other donors' samples. Sequences were obtained from PBMCs.

DNA sequence: TGTGCCAGCAGGCGGGGCCCGGGAACAAGTAACTATGGCTACACCTTC. Translated, it reads CASRRGPGTSNYGYTF. Rearrangement joined TRBV5-4 to TRBJ1-2; the D gene is possibly TRBD1, with 5 bases matching. From its cysteine to its phenylalanine, the CDR3 spans 16 amino acids. Only CDR3 DNA remains: 48 bases, in frame from the first base. V is pared back by 5 bases and J by 1 base, with 18 bases lying between the germline termini. From the germline V gene (reference sequence), CDR1 is SGHNT and CDR2 is YYREEE.